The 31 T cell receptor beta chains given below trace back to one sample, sequenced in a study of T cell responses to AZD1222 COVID-19 vaccine. Libraries were prepared by immunoSEQ multiplex PCR; TCRdb keeps only in-frame clonotypes and omits some of them. The data hold roughly 160,000 clones, with about 92% observed a single time. The material was peripheral blood, obtained on day 0 of MenACWY control vaccination. The receptors were gathered from an adult in good health.

The rearrangement joins TRBV9 to TRBJ2-1; 9 bases align to TRBD2. Germline CDR1 is SGDLS and CDR2 is YYNGEE. This CDR3 has 17 amino acids. V lost 2 bases to trimming and J lost 1 base; unmatched junction nucleotides: 7. CDR3 nucleotides: TGTGCCAGCAGCGTCTCGACTAGCGGATCTTCCTACAATGAGCAGTTCTTC. Encoded protein: CASSVSTSGSSYNEQFF.

The rearrangement uses TRBV28 and TRBJ2-1, with D possibly matching TRBD2 (6 bases). The V and J ends lost 3 bases and 8 bases respectively, with 14 bases between them. Germline CDR1 and CDR2: MDHEN and SYDVKM. This CDR3 is built from 14 residues. The CDR3 DNA is TGTGCCAGCAGTTTCGTCGGGAGTCGGGATGAGCAGTTCTTC. It specifies CASSFVGSRDEQFF. Full variable domain (rest looked up from reference TRBV28 and TRBJ2-1): DVKVTQSSRYLVKRTGEKVFLECVQDMDHENMFWYRQDPGLGLRLIYFSYDVKMKEKGDIPEGYSVSREKKERFSLILESASTNQTSMYLCASSFVGSRDEQFFGPGTRLTVL.

The chain employs TRBV6-4 and TRBJ1-1; no clear D. Germline CDR1 and CDR2: MRHNA and SNTAGT. The CDR3 totals 13 residues. Trimming stripped 5 bases from V and 5 bases from J, with 12 bases between. The CDR3 loop reads CASSQISGTEAFF. Written as DNA, the CDR3 is TGTGCCAGCAGTCAAATATCTGGGACTGAAGCTTTCTTT.

The rearrangement joins TRBV30 to TRBJ1-1; D unclear. Trimming shortened V by 5 bases and J by 6 bases, and 13 bases separated the two germline ends. The CDR3 runs to 12 residues. Germline CDR1 reads GTSNPN; CDR2 reads SVGIG (reference sequence). The DNA of the CDR3 is TGTGCCTGGTTCCCCCCCGGAGCTGAAGCTTTCTTT. This gives the protein CAWFPPGAEAFF.

The chain has TRBV2 and TRBJ2-7, with 7 bases fitting TRBD1. In germline, CDR1 is SNHLY, CDR2 FYNNEI. The trim removed 6 bases at V and 1 base at J, leaving 6 bases unmatched. The CDR3 extends over 14 amino acids. The DNA of the CDR3 is TGTGCCAGCAGGGATACGGGACAGTCCTACGAGCAGTACTTC. Translating it yields CASRDTGQSYEQYF.

The chain employs TRBV27 and TRBJ2-1, with 10 positions matching TRBD2. The length of the CDR3 is 16 residues. Germline assignment: CDR1 MNHEY and CDR2 SMNVEV (reference sequence). The V gene end was trimmed by 4 bases and the J gene end by 0 bases; junction bases not matched to a gene: 3. The chain's CDR3 is CASSSPSGSSYNEQFF. CDR3 bases: TGTGCCAGCAGTTCCCCTAGCGGGAGCTCCTACAATGAGCAGTTCTTC.

CDR3 sequence: CASSLTGEQPQHF. The CDR3 coding sequence is TGTGCCAGCAGCTTAACGGGGGAACAGCCCCAGCATTTT. The V and J genes are TRBV7-3 and TRBJ1-5, with D perhaps TRBD1 (5 bases). The CDR3 extends over 13 amino acids. V was clipped by 0 bases and J by 7 bases, with 7 bases between them. Germline V gives CDR1 SGHTA, CDR2 FQGTGA. Full variable domain (rest looked up from reference TRBV7-3 and TRBJ1-5): GAGVSQTPSNKVTEKGKYVELRCDPISGHTALYWYRQSLGQGPEFLIYFQGTGAADDSGLPNDRFFAVRPEGSVSTLKIQRTERGDSAVYLCASSLTGEQPQHFGDGTRLSIL.

The J gene is TRBJ1-3, the V gene TRBV2; D may be TRBD1 (5 bases). Germline V gene lookup returns CDR1 SNHLY and CDR2 FYNNEI. The CDR3 consists of 15 residues. Deletions cut 6 bases from V and 2 bases from J, with 14 bases between. CDR3 DNA: TGTGCCAGCAGCGCAAACTTAGGGGCTGGAAACACCATATATTTT. This gives the protein CASSANLGAGNTIYF.

The chain is built from TRBV7-9 and TRBJ1-1; tentatively, D is TRBD1 (5 bases). Trimming pared 1 base from V and 4 bases from J, leaving 10 bases between. Germline V lookup: CDR1 SEHNR, CDR2 FQNEAQ (reference sequence). This CDR3 has 14 amino acids. Here the CDR3 reads CASSLGGRVTEAFF. DNA for the CDR3: TGTGCCAGCAGCTTAGGGGGGAGGGTCACTGAAGCTTTCTTT.

The chain links TRBV30 to TRBJ2-1; 16 nucleotides line up with TRBD2. The CDR3 totals 21 residues. V lost 3 bases and J lost 2; bases outside the gene matches: 16. Germline CDR1 and CDR2: GTSNPN and SVGIG (reference sequence). The CDR3 DNA follows: TGTGCCTGGAGCGCTTCGTCGCGGGGGACTAGCGGGAGGGTCCCCTACAATGAGCAGTTCTTC. Protein sequence: CAWSASSRGTSGRVPYNEQFF.

CDR3 residues: CATSVSGANVLTF. The DNA for the CDR3 is TGTGCCACCAGTGTCTCTGGGGCCAACGTCCTGACTTTC. V usage is TRBV24-1 and J usage is TRBJ2-6; D uncertain. Trimming pared 5 bases from V and 0 bases from J, leaving 1 base between. CDR3 length: 13 residues. The germline V gene encodes CDR1 KGHDR and CDR2 SFDVKD.

The J gene is TRBJ1-5, the V gene TRBV6-4; no definite D call. The CDR3 is made up of 15 amino acids. Germline V gives CDR1 MRHNA, CDR2 SNTAGT. V dropped 5 bases and J dropped 5 bases, with 16 bases sitting between them. The CDR3 spells CASSFTGEVDQPQHF. For the CDR3, the DNA is TGTGCCAGCAGTTTCACGGGTGAAGTTGATCAGCCCCAGCATTTT.

This clone has a single count. This chain links TRBV6-5 with TRBJ2-7, with 8 bases matching TRBD2. Germline CDR1 reads MNHEY; CDR2 reads SVGAGI. This CDR3 contains 15 residues. The ends lost 5 bases at V and 1 base at J; junction bases unmatched: 7. The CDR3 loop is CASSPTGGNSYEQYF. The CDR3 nucleotides read TGTGCCAGCAGTCCCACGGGGGGGAATTCCTACGAGCAGTACTTC.

The chain has TRBV7-6 and TRBJ2-2; no clear D. Germline CDR1 is SGHVS and CDR2 is FNYEAQ. Deletions cut 2 bases from V and 4 bases from J, with 5 bases between. The CDR3 has 13 amino acids. CDR3 DNA sequence: TGTGCCAGCAGCTTAAAGGCCACCGGGGAGCTGTTTTTT. Encoded protein: CASSLKATGELFF. Full variable domain (remainder filled in from reference TRBV7-6 and TRBJ2-2): GAGVSQSPRYKVTKRGQDVALRCDPISGHVSLYWYRQALGQGPEFLTYFNYEAQQDKSGLPNDRFSAERPEGSISTLTIQRTEQRDSAMYRCASSLKATGELFFGEGSRLTVL.

The chain recombines TRBV3-1 (or the pseudogene TRBV3-2) with TRBJ1-4; the D is unclear. The germline gives CDR1 LGHDT, CDR2 YNNKEL (reference sequence). The V and J ends lost 3 bases and 6 bases respectively, with 14 bases between them. The CDR3 has 15 amino acids. The CDR3 region is CASSQVPFPDEKLFF. The CDR3 DNA reads as TGTGCCAGCAGCCAGGTACCCTTCCCTGATGAAAAACTGTTTTTT.

V is TRBV10-3 and J is TRBJ2-3; D ambiguous. CDR3 length: 14 amino acids. CDR1 ENHRY and CDR2 SYGVKD come from the germline V gene. Trimming left V 2 bases short and J 3 bases short, with 9 bases between. The CDR3 region is CAISEGGSTDTQYF. The CDR3 DNA sequence: TGTGCCATCAGTGAGGGTGGGTCTACAGATACGCAGTATTTT.

This chain links TRBV28 with TRBJ2-5, with a weak D call TRBD2 (6 bases). CDR1 is MDHEN and CDR2 is SYDVKM in the germline V gene. V lost 2 bases to trimming and J lost 5 bases, with 18 bases between them. This CDR3 region has 16 residues. The chain's CDR3 is CASSLPPRRGRETQYF. The CDR3 region has the DNA TGTGCCAGCAGTTTACCACCGCGGAGGGGAAGGGAGACCCAGTACTTC. The variable domain in full, with the rest retrieved from reference TRBV28 and TRBJ2-5, is DVKVTQSSRYLVKRTGEKVFLECVQDMDHENMFWYRQDPGLGLRLIYFSYDVKMKEKGDIPEGYSVSREKKERFSLILESASTNQTSMYLCASSLPPRRGRETQYFGPGTRLLVL.

The rearrangement uses TRBV19 and TRBJ1-3; D gene ambiguous. The CDR3 is 16 amino acids. Germline loops: CDR1 LNHDA, CDR2 SQIVND (reference sequence). Trimming took 4 bases from V and 0 from J, leaving 13 bases between them. As DNA, the CDR3 is TGTGCCAGTAGTAAAGACCCCCCACTCTCTGGAAACACCATATATTTT. As protein: CASSKDPPLSGNTIYF.

The chain combines TRBV10-3 with TRBJ1-1; D may be TRBD1 (6 bases). CDR1 and CDR2 from the germline V gene are ENHRY and SYGVKD. Trimming left V 3 bases short and J 4 bases short, with 12 bases between. This CDR3 region has 14 residues. The CDR3, as DNA: TGTGCCATCAGTGATTTCGGGGGGGCCACTGAAGCTTTCTTT. Protein: CAISDFGGATEAFF.

The gene calls are TRBV12-3 or TRBV12-4 and TRBJ1-5; D not certain. CDR3 length: 13 amino acids. V lost 0 bases, J lost 2 bases, and 2 bases lay in between. In nucleotides, the CDR3 is TGTGCCAGCAGTTTAGCGGGCAATCAGCCCCAGCATTTT. This sequence encodes CASSLAGNQPQHF.

The J gene is TRBJ1-1, the V gene TRBV6-5, with D possibly matching TRBD1 (5 bases). In germline, CDR1 is MNHEY, CDR2 SVGAGI. The CDR3 totals 14 residues. Trimming stripped 5 bases from V and 5 bases from J, with 15 bases between. CDR3 in amino acids: CASSPSGDLTEAFF. In DNA form, the CDR3 reads TGTGCCAGCAGTCCCTCGGGGGATCTGACTGAAGCTTTCTTT.

This chain uses TRBV12-3 or TRBV12-4 with TRBJ1-2, with D possibly being TRBD1 (6 bases). The CDR3 is 13 amino acids. The V and J ends lost 2 bases and 7 bases respectively, with 11 bases between them. This CDR3 reads CASSLPGVVGYTF. In DNA form, the CDR3 reads TGTGCCAGCAGTTTACCAGGGGTGGTTGGCTACACCTTC.

The rearrangement joins TRBV7-6 to TRBJ2-3; 9 nucleotides match TRBD2. Germline lookup yields CDR1 SGHVS and CDR2 FNYEAQ. This CDR3 region has 18 residues. V lost 5 bases to trimming and J lost 0 bases; unmatched junction nucleotides: 12. CDR3 protein: CASSPTLRLAASTDTQYF. The DNA for the CDR3 is TGTGCCAGCAGCCCGACCCTTAGACTAGCGGCTAGCACAGATACGCAGTATTTT.

The rearrangement links TRBV28 to TRBJ1-2; the match to TRBD1 covers 9 bases. Germline values: CDR1 MDHEN, CDR2 SYDVKM. Trimming took 4 bases from V and 10 from J; bases not matched to a gene: 10. This CDR3 contains 14 residues. Here the CDR3 DNA reads TGTGCCAGCAGTTATACAGGGGGCGCGTTCCTCTACACCTTC. It translates to CASSYTGGAFLYTF.

The chain is built from TRBV3-1 (or the pseudogene TRBV3-2) and TRBJ2-7; D may be TRBD1 (5 bases). V lost 5 bases, J lost 1 base, and 12 bases lay in between. This CDR3 is built from 14 residues. Germline V CDR1 and CDR2: LGHDT, YNNKEL (reference sequence). CDR3 in DNA: TGTGCCAGCAGCTGTGGACACCCATCCTACGAGCAGTACTTC. Its protein is CASSCGHPSYEQYF.

The chain recombines TRBV5-1 with TRBJ2-3; D gene ambiguous. V lost 0 bases to trimming and J lost 2 bases, with 13 bases between them. Germline V gives CDR1 SGHRS, CDR2 YFSETQ. This CDR3 is 16 amino acids long. CDR3 nucleotide sequence: TGCGCCAGCAGCTTGGTGACCTCCCACTCCACAGATACGCAGTATTTT. Amino acid sequence: CASSLVTSHSTDTQYF.

The chain uses TRBV7-2 and TRBJ1-2; no definite D call. This CDR3 is built from 16 residues. Germline V gives CDR1 SGHTA, CDR2 FQGNSA. V shed 1 base and J shed 6 bases, with 18 bases lying between them. This CDR3 is CASSLDITLGFDGYTF. In DNA form, the CDR3 reads TGTGCCAGCAGCTTAGATATCACATTAGGATTCGATGGCTACACCTTC.

This rearrangement joins TRBV7-6 to TRBJ1-3; D is possibly TRBD1 (6 bases). The CDR3 covers 13 residues. The germline CDR1 and CDR2 sequences are SGHVS and FNYEAQ. V dropped 4 bases and J dropped 5 bases, with 9 bases sitting between them. The CDR3 spells CASSSDSRNTIYF. In DNA form, the CDR3 reads TGTGCCAGCAGCTCGGACAGCCGAAACACCATATATTTT.

V and J are TRBV11-3 and TRBJ2-1, with 8 positions matching TRBD2. This CDR3 comprises 18 residues. The germline CDR1 and CDR2 sequences are SGHNT and YENEEA. V trimming: 5 bases; J trimming: 5 bases; junction bases outside the gene matches: 17. CDR3 in DNA: TGTGCCAGCAGCCTCCGGGGACTTGCGGGCGGGAGGAACAATGAGCAGTTCTTC. Amino acid sequence: CASSLRGLAGGRNNEQFF.

The V and J genes are TRBV24-1 and TRBJ1-2; 7 bases map to TRBD1. The CDR3 sequence is 12 residues long. The V gene end was trimmed by 9 bases and the J gene end by 10 bases; junction bases not matched to a gene: 10. Germline-derived CDR1 and CDR2 are KGHDR and SFDVKD. The DNA of the CDR3 is TGTGCCACCTCGACAGGGATGGGTGACTACACCTTC. This translates into CATSTGMGDYTF.

This rearrangement joins TRBV9 to TRBJ2-3, with TRBD2 matching over 9 bases. From germline, CDR1 is SGDLS and CDR2 YYNGEE. With 5 bases clipped from V and 4 bases from J, the junction kept 5 bases outside the gene matches. The CDR3 loop spans 14 amino acids. The CDR3 sequence: CASSPSGKADTQYF. CDR3 in DNA: TGTGCCAGCAGTCCTAGCGGGAAGGCAGATACGCAGTATTTT.